A single sample gave rise to the 10 T cell receptor beta chains below, sequenced in a study of vaccination and CD4 T cells after COVID-19. Treatment denoted: roughly 10-day PBMC culture with coronavirus spike peptide pools or control peptides (ViraFEST assay). These TCRs are of unknown antigen specificity. The Oncomine TCR Beta short-read assay sequenced DNA from cultured CD4+ T cells. MiXCR, run by TCRdb on the PCR reads, gives a single entry per CDR3 protein. Of fewer than 9,000 distinct CDR3 sequences in the sample, about 73% were seen once. Sequencing input: CD4+ T cells from blood, cultured in vitro. Receptors were obtained from a human donor who had recovered from COVID-19.

The chain is built from TRBV11-3 and TRBJ2-3; 9 bases align to TRBD2. Germline V gives CDR1 SGHNT, CDR2 YENEEA. V gave up 1 base and J gave up 7 bases; unmatched junction bases: 9. The CDR3 is 16 residues long. As DNA, the CDR3 is TGTGCCAGCAGCTTAGCGTTTAGCGGGAGTCCGAATACGCAGTATTTT. Its translation: CASSLAFSGSPNTQYF.

The rearrangement links TRBV10-3 to TRBJ1-5; D not certain. Between the trimmed V and J ends, which lost 6 bases and 7 bases, there was a span of 7 bases. The length of the CDR3 is 11 residues. CDR1 ENHRY and CDR2 SYGVKD come from the germline V gene. Here the CDR3 DNA reads TGTGCCATCAGAGAGAGGCAGCCCCAGCATTTT. It codes for CAIRERQPQHF.

The CDR3 nucleotides are TGTGCCAGCAGTTACATGCCTAGTGTAAGTTACGAGCAGTACTTC. It specifies CASSYMPSVSYEQYF. This rearrangement joins TRBV6-5 to TRBJ2-7; D not resolved. The germline gives CDR1 MNHEY, CDR2 SVGAGI. V was pared by 2 bases and J by 4 bases, with 15 bases between. The CDR3 sequence is 15 residues long.

This chain joins TRBV20-1 and TRBJ1-1; D unclear. V dropped 2 bases and J dropped 11 bases, with 15 bases sitting between them. Germline CDR1 reads DFQATT; CDR2 reads SNEGSKA (reference sequence). This CDR3 is built from 12 residues. The CDR3 DNA reads TGCAGTGCTAGAAGCCTTGAGCAGTGGGCTTTCTTT. It specifies CSARSLEQWAFF.

The chain is built from TRBV7-9 and TRBJ1-2, with D tentatively TRBD1 (6 bases). Germline V lookup: CDR1 SEHNR, CDR2 FQNEAQ (reference sequence). Trimming removed 5 bases at V and 6 bases at J, with 16 bases between. The CDR3 runs to 14 residues. The chain's CDR3 is CASSHTRRTDGYTF. As DNA, the CDR3 is TGTGCCAGCAGCCACACCAGAAGGACAGATGGCTACACCTTC.

Only one count was recorded for this clonotype. V usage is TRBV19 and J usage is TRBJ1-5; tentatively, D is TRBD1 (5 bases). V gave up 5 bases and J gave up 7 bases, with 15 bases separating them. The CDR3 runs 14 residues. Looked up from germline, CDR1 is LNHDA and CDR2 is SQIVND (reference sequence). This CDR3 is CASSLQGFGQPQHF. CDR3 coding DNA: TGTGCCAGTAGTCTTCAGGGATTTGGACAGCCCCAGCATTTT.

The V and J genes are TRBV7-2 and TRBJ1-2; D remains ambiguous. Trimming took 5 bases from V and 4 from J, leaving 14 bases between them. Per germline, CDR1 SGHTA and CDR2 FQGNSA. The CDR3 sequence is 14 residues long. The CDR3 region is CASSLEWDIYGYTF. In DNA, the CDR3 is TGTGCCAGCAGCCTCGAGTGGGATATCTATGGCTACACCTTC.

The chain carries TRBV20-1 and TRBJ1-5, with D tentatively TRBD1 (5 bases). The CDR3 runs 13 residues. In germline, CDR1 is DFQATT, CDR2 SNEGSKA (reference sequence). Deletions cut 2 bases from V and 6 bases from J, with 11 bases between. The CDR3 reads CSARQGTGQPQHF. As DNA, the CDR3 is TGCAGTGCTAGACAGGGTACGGGTCAGCCCCAGCATTTT.

This chain joins TRBV6-1 and TRBJ1-1, with D unresolved. V was clipped by 3 bases and J by 0 bases, with 8 bases between them. The V gene's germline CDR1 is MNHNS and CDR2 SASEGT. This CDR3 contains 14 residues. The CDR3 DNA sequence: TGTGCCAGCAGTGATCAGCCCATGAACACTGAAGCTTTCTTT. It encodes CASSDQPMNTEAFF.

This chain links TRBV20-1 with TRBJ2-1; D is unresolved. With 4 bases removed from V and 7 bases from J, the gap between germline ends came to 11 bases. CDR3 size: 12 residues. Germline-derived CDR1 and CDR2 are DFQATT and SNEGSKA (reference sequence). CDR3 residues: CSATPESNEQFF. The CDR3 region has the DNA TGCAGTGCTACTCCCGAGTCGAATGAGCAGTTCTTC.